One sample yielded the 17 T cell receptor beta chains listed below, sequenced in a study of T cell responses to AZD1222 COVID-19 vaccine. TCRdb's table, derived via immunoSEQ multiplex PCR, lists solely in-frame clones and lacks some. The data show around 120,000 clones, with 88% seen just once and more than 3% held by the top ten. The source material was peripheral blood, sampled on day 0 of AZD1222 vaccination. These receptors were obtained from an adult in good health.

The chain joins TRBV11-2 to TRBJ1-2, with D maybe TRBD1 (6 bases). The CDR3 runs 16 residues. The V gene's germline CDR1 is SGHAT and CDR2 FQNNGV. V dropped 0 bases and J dropped 6 bases, with 17 bases sitting between them. CDR3 in DNA: TGTGCCAGCAGCTTAGATTGGTCGGGGGGCCGGGATGGCTACACCTTC. Residues: CASSLDWSGGRDGYTF.

This sequence joins TRBV9 and TRBJ2-2; D remains unclear. Germline V gene lookup returns CDR1 SGDLS and CDR2 YYNGEE. The CDR3 totals 14 residues. Trimming removed 0 bases from V and 0 bases from J, with 3 bases in between. CDR3 DNA: TGTGCCAGCAGCGTAGCGGCGAACACCGGGGAGCTGTTTTTT. The encoded protein is CASSVAANTGELFF. Variable domain in full (rest from reference TRBV9 and TRBJ2-2): DSGVTQTPKHLITATGQRVTLRCSPRSGDLSVYWYQQSLDQGLQFLIQYYNGEERAKGNILERFSAQQFPDLHSELNLSSLELGDSALYFCASSVAANTGELFFGEGSRLTVL.

This chain joins TRBV5-5 and TRBJ1-2; no clear D. With 0 bases removed from V and 5 bases from J, the gap between germline ends came to 23 bases. The CDR3 spans 18 residues. Germline V gene lookup returns CDR1 SGHKS and CDR2 YYEKEE (reference sequence). The DNA of the CDR3 is TGTGCCAGCAGCTTGGGATTGGGAGTCAGGACGGATAAGTATGGCTACACCTTC. This codes for CASSLGLGVRTDKYGYTF. The full variable domain, its missing parts supplied by reference TRBV5-5 and TRBJ1-2, is DAGVTQSPTHLIKTRGQQVTLRCSPISGHKSVSWYQQVLGQGPQFIFQYYEKEERGRGNFPDRFSARQFPNYSSELNVNALLLGDSALYLCASSLGLGVRTDKYGYTFGSGTRLTVV.

The rearrangement joins TRBV7-6 to TRBJ1-1, with D perhaps matching TRBD1 (5 bases). Germline V gene sequence: CDR1 SGHVS, CDR2 FNYEAQ. The CDR3 has 16 residues. Trimming removed 4 bases at V and 5 bases at J, with 20 bases between. The CDR3 region has the DNA TGTGCCAGCAGCTGGCAAGGAAGGAGGGGTGGGACTGAAGCTTTCTTT. The encoded protein is CASSWQGRRGGTEAFF.

This chain connects TRBV5-4 to TRBJ1-2; a possible D gene is TRBD1 (6 bases). V dropped 4 bases and J dropped 4 bases, with 14 bases sitting between them. Per germline, CDR1 SGHNT and CDR2 YYREEE (reference sequence). The CDR3 contains 14 residues. The CDR3 spells CASSVGGHGYGYTF. In DNA, the CDR3 is TGTGCCAGCAGCGTGGGGGGCCATGGCTATGGCTACACCTTC.

V gene TRBV3-1 (or the pseudogene TRBV3-2) combines with J gene TRBJ1-1; D remains ambiguous. The V gene's germline CDR1 is LGHDT and CDR2 YNNKEL (reference sequence). The V end lost 3 bases, the J end lost 1 base, and 0 bases lay between the germline ends. The CDR3 runs to 11 residues. CDR3 in amino acids: CASSQNTEAFF. The CDR3 bases are TGTGCCAGCAGCCAGAACACTGAAGCTTTCTTT.

This chain links TRBV11-2 with TRBJ1-4; 7 bases agree with TRBD1. CDR3 length: 19 residues. V lost 4 bases to trimming and J lost 2 bases; unmatched junction nucleotides: 16. Per the germline V gene, CDR1 is SGHAT and CDR2 is FQNNGV. This CDR3 is CASSSRPGTVGTTNEKLFF. The CDR3 nucleotides are TGTGCCAGCAGCTCCCGACCCGGGACAGTTGGCACTACTAATGAAAAACTGTTTTTT. Drawing the rest from reference TRBV11-2 and TRBJ1-4, the complete variable domain is EAGVAQSPRYKIIEKRQSVAFWCNPISGHATLYWYQQILGQGPKLLIQFQNNGVVDDSQLPKDRFSAERLKGVDSTLKIQPAKLEDSAVYLCASSSRPGTVGTTNEKLFFGSGTQLSVL.

The chain recombines TRBV9 with TRBJ2-3; 11 bases map to TRBD2. J lost 9 bases, V lost 0 bases, and 12 bases had no gene match. Germline loops: CDR1 SGDLS, CDR2 YYNGEE. This CDR3 has 17 residues. The CDR3 coding sequence is TGTGCCAGCAGCGTAGATCCTAGCGGGGGGCCTATGAACACGCAGTATTTT. The encoded protein is CASSVDPSGGPMNTQYF.

The chain is built from TRBV11-2 and TRBJ2-5; a weak D match, TRBD2 (6 bases). Germline assignment: CDR1 SGHAT and CDR2 FQNNGV. The CDR3 has 14 amino acids. V lost 5 bases and J lost 0, with 10 bases in between. This CDR3 reads CASSPLANQETQYF. CDR3 nucleotides: TGTGCCAGCAGCCCTCTAGCGAACCAAGAGACCCAGTACTTC.

The CDR3 spells CASSLDPTGQNTEAFF. The DNA of the CDR3 is TGCGCCAGCAGCTTGGACCCGACAGGGCAGAACACTGAAGCTTTCTTT. This sequence joins TRBV5-1 and TRBJ1-1; 7 bases match TRBD1. The germline V gene encodes CDR1 SGHRS and CDR2 YFSETQ. The V segment lost 0 bases and the J segment 1 base; nucleotides outside the gene matches: 6. The CDR3 contains 16 residues.

The V gene is TRBV15, the J gene TRBJ1-2; D perhaps matches TRBD1 (6 bases). The V gene lost 1 base and the J gene lost 8 bases, with 14 bases spanning the gap. Germline assignment: CDR1 LNHNV and CDR2 YYDKDF (reference sequence). This CDR3 region has 14 residues. CDR3 DNA sequence: TGTGCCACCAGCAGAGCGGAAGGACAGTCCGGCTACACCTTC. Translating it yields CATSRAEGQSGYTF.

This clone was seen once. The V and J genes are TRBV3-1 (or the pseudogene TRBV3-2) and TRBJ1-2; TRBD1 agrees at 8 bases. The CDR3 is 16 residues long. V lost 4 bases, J lost 0 bases, and 7 bases stayed unmatched. Germline loops: CDR1 LGHDT, CDR2 YNNKEL (reference sequence). The CDR3 is CASSPPMDRANYGYTF. In nucleotides, the CDR3 is TGTGCCAGCAGCCCGCCCATGGACAGGGCTAACTATGGCTACACCTTC.

This clone was counted once. The rearrangement links TRBV19 to TRBJ2-1; TRBD1 aligns across 9 bases. The J segment lost 3 bases and the V segment lost 4 bases, leaving 10 bases of the junction unmatched. The germline V gene encodes CDR1 LNHDA and CDR2 SQIVND (reference sequence). The CDR3 has 17 residues. The CDR3 sequence: CASSNFVGTGLYNEQFF. The CDR3 bases are TGTGCCAGTAGTAACTTTGTAGGGACAGGGCTCTACAATGAGCAGTTCTTC.

The genes are TRBV11-2 and TRBJ2-2, with 7 bases that match TRBD2. Unmatched junction bases numbered 5, after V lost 9 bases and J lost 4 bases. This CDR3 is 13 amino acids long. CDR1 and CDR2 (germline): SGHAT, FQNNGV. The CDR3 DNA reads as TGTGCCAGTCCGAGCGGGGCCACCGGGGAGCTGTTTTTT. The encoded protein is CASPSGATGELFF. Full variable domain (remainder filled in from reference TRBV11-2 and TRBJ2-2): EAGVAQSPRYKIIEKRQSVAFWCNPISGHATLYWYQQILGQGPKLLIQFQNNGVVDDSQLPKDRFSAERLKGVDSTLKIQPAKLEDSAVYLCASPSGATGELFFGEGSRLTVL.

The CDR3 nucleotides read TGTGCCAGCAGCTTAGTTCATCAAGGGGCTAACAATCAGCCCCAGCATTTT. It specifies CASSLVHQGANNQPQHF. The chain couples TRBV7-9 to TRBJ1-5; D may be TRBD1 (5 bases). This CDR3 contains 17 residues. The germline V gene encodes CDR1 SEHNR and CDR2 FQNEAQ (reference sequence). V dropped 1 base and J dropped 3 bases, with 16 bases sitting between them.

The chain recombines TRBV6-5 with TRBJ2-5, with a tentative D call TRBD2 (7 bases). V was pared by 6 bases and J by 5 bases, with 19 bases between. The CDR3 is 15 amino acids. Germline values: CDR1 MNHEY, CDR2 SVGAGI. The CDR3 nucleotides read TGTGCCAGCAGGGCCCGAAGGGGGGAGGGGGAGACCCAGTACTTC. Translated, it gives CASRARRGEGETQYF.

CDR3 loop: CASTPESGNNSPLHF. CDR3 nucleotide sequence: TGTGCCAGCACGCCTGAGTCAGGGAATAATTCACCCCTCCACTTT. The V gene is TRBV19, the J gene TRBJ1-6; tentative D call: TRBD1 (5 bases). V lost 9 bases and J 5 bases, leaving 17 bases between the germline ends. Germline CDR1 LNHDA, CDR2 SQIVND (reference sequence). CDR3 length: 15 residues.